A single sample is the source of the 29 T cell receptor beta chains below, sequenced in a study of blood T cell repertoires in COVID-19. The assay was immunoSEQ multiplex PCR, and TCRdb's table has in-frame clones only and misses some. The table includes about 210,000 clones, 75% to 90% detected once. Sequenced: peripheral blood. Source of these receptors: a woman between 40 and 55 years old with acute or convalescent COVID-19.

The rearrangement links TRBV7-2 to TRBJ2-5; 7 bases are a match to TRBD2. With 4 bases clipped from V and 5 bases from J, the junction kept 13 bases outside the gene matches. This CDR3 is 16 amino acids long. Per the germline V gene, CDR1 is SGHTA and CDR2 is FQGNSA. The CDR3 sequence: CASSSRRGFSVETQYF. The DNA of the CDR3 is TGTGCCAGCAGCTCCCGGCGGGGGTTTTCGGTTGAGACCCAGTACTTC.

This sequence joins TRBV18 and TRBJ2-1; D gene ambiguous. The CDR3 is 11 residues long. The germline gives CDR1 KGHSH, CDR2 LQKENI. Deletions cut 5 bases from V and 8 bases from J, with 7 bases between. The CDR3 loop reads CASSSQDEQFF. The DNA of the CDR3 is TGTGCCAGCTCATCTCAGGATGAGCAGTTCTTC. Filled out from reference TRBV18 and TRBJ2-1, the complete variable domain reads NAGVMQNPRHLVRRRGQEARLRCSPMKGHSHVYWYRQLPEEGLKFMVYLQKENIIDESGMPKERFSAEFPKEGPSILRIQQVVRGDSAAYFCASSSQDEQFFGPGTRLTVL.

This CDR3 is CASSQSGLTGLAGYTF. In nucleotides, the CDR3 is TGTGCCAGCAGCCAAAGTGGGCTTACAGGGCTCGCTGGCTACACCTTC. The chain is built from TRBV14 and TRBJ1-2, with D possibly matching TRBD1 (6 bases). CDR1 is SGHDN and CDR2 is FVKESK in the germline V gene. The CDR3 is 16 residues long. Trimming removed 2 bases at V and 7 bases at J, with 20 bases between.

The genes are TRBV7-6 and TRBJ1-4; D might be TRBD1 (5 bases). The V end was cut by 1 base, the J end by 8 bases, with 14 bases between. This CDR3 is 15 amino acids long. Germline CDR1 SGHVS, CDR2 FNYEAQ. CDR3 nucleotide sequence: TGTGCCAGCAGCTTAGAGGCGGGGGTTGGCGAAAAACTGTTTTTT. Its translation: CASSLEAGVGEKLFF.

V usage is TRBV19 and J usage is TRBJ2-1; 12 nucleotides align to TRBD1. This CDR3 has 16 amino acids. V was clipped by 2 bases and J by 7 bases; unmatched bases: 6. Germline assignment: CDR1 LNHDA and CDR2 SQIVND (reference sequence). The CDR3 here is CASSILGQGARNEQFF. CDR3 nucleotides: TGTGCCAGTAGTATATTGGGACAGGGGGCGAGGAATGAGCAGTTCTTC. Filled out from reference TRBV19 and TRBJ2-1, the complete variable domain reads DGGITQSPKYLFRKEGQNVTLSCEQNLNHDAMYWYRQDPGQGLRLIYYSQIVNDFQKGDIAEGYSVSREKKESFPLTVTSAQKNPTAFYLCASSILGQGARNEQFFGPGTRLTVL.

The V gene is TRBV9, the J gene TRBJ1-1; a possible D gene is TRBD1 (5 bases). Germline-derived CDR1 and CDR2 are SGDLS and YYNGEE. V gave up 0 bases and J gave up 4 bases, with 10 bases separating them. The CDR3 is made up of 14 amino acids. For the CDR3, the DNA is TGTGCCAGCAGCGTAGGCAGGGTGGCCACTGAAGCTTTCTTT. Protein: CASSVGRVATEAFF. The full variable domain, in which reference TRBV9 and TRBJ1-1 provide the parts outside the CDR3, is DSGVTQTPKHLITATGQRVTLRCSPRSGDLSVYWYQQSLDQGLQFLIQYYNGEERAKGNILERFSAQQFPDLHSELNLSSLELGDSALYFCASSVGRVATEAFFGQGTRLTVV.

V and J are TRBV2 and TRBJ1-1, with a tentative D call TRBD1 (6 bases). The germline CDR1 and CDR2 sequences are SNHLY and FYNNEI. V lost 8 bases and J 1 base, leaving 17 bases between the germline ends. CDR3 length: 15 residues. CDR3 bases: TGTGCCAGCCGTCGGACAGACTTATCGAACACTGAAGCTTTCTTT. This sequence encodes CASRRTDLSNTEAFF.

The CDR3 DNA follows: TGTGCCAGCAGCGTGCGGTCTGGCGCAATCGATGAGCAGTTCTTC. This translates into CASSVRSGAIDEQFF. The chain links TRBV9 to TRBJ2-1; D remains unclear. The germline V and J ends were trimmed by 2 bases and 8 bases, with 17 bases remaining between them. The CDR3 loop spans 15 amino acids. Germline CDR1 is SGDLS and CDR2 is YYNGEE.

The rearrangement uses TRBV29-1 and TRBJ1-1, with 8 bases matching TRBD1. Germline V gene lookup returns CDR1 SQVTM and CDR2 ANQGSEA. With V trimmed by 5 bases and J by 6 bases, 2 bases remained unmatched. The CDR3 runs to 11 residues. The CDR3 is CSVSGGPEAFF. The CDR3 region has the DNA TGCAGCGTTTCAGGGGGCCCTGAAGCTTTCTTT.

This sequence joins TRBV2 and TRBJ1-2, with 7 positions matching TRBD1. The germline V gene encodes CDR1 SNHLY and CDR2 FYNNEI. The ends lost 3 bases at V and 5 bases at J; junction bases unmatched: 6. CDR3 length: 14 amino acids. This chain's CDR3 is CASSEPGQKYGYTF. The CDR3 region has the DNA TGTGCCAGCAGTGAGCCGGGACAGAAATATGGCTACACCTTC.

The chain uses TRBV18 and TRBJ1-2; 9 bases align to TRBD1. CDR3 length equals 16 residues. J was trimmed by 2 bases and V by 1 base; bases with no gene match: 5. CDR1 is KGHSH and CDR2 is LQKENI in the germline V gene. DNA of the CDR3: TGTGCCAGCTCACCACAATCTACAGGGGGCAACTATGGCTACACCTTC. Encoded protein: CASSPQSTGGNYGYTF. Full variable domain (outside the CDR3, taken from reference TRBV18 and TRBJ1-2): NAGVMQNPRHLVRRRGQEARLRCSPMKGHSHVYWYRQLPEEGLKFMVYLQKENIIDESGMPKERFSAEFPKEGPSILRIQQVVRGDSAAYFCASSPQSTGGNYGYTFGSGTRLTVV.

The chain couples TRBV7-3 to TRBJ2-5, with 7 positions matching TRBD1. The CDR3 covers 13 residues. V dropped 6 bases and J dropped 1; count of bases not matched to a gene: 2. The germline V gene encodes CDR1 SGHTA and CDR2 FQGTGA. The CDR3 sequence is CASSTGVQETQYF. The CDR3 DNA follows: TGTGCCAGCAGTACAGGGGTCCAAGAGACCCAGTACTTC. The full variable domain, rest sourced from reference TRBV7-3 and TRBJ2-5, is GAGVSQTPSNKVTEKGKYVELRCDPISGHTALYWYRQSLGQGPEFLIYFQGTGAADDSGLPNDRFFAVRPEGSVSTLKIQRTERGDSAVYLCASSTGVQETQYFGPGTRLLVL.

The V call is TRBV12-3 or TRBV12-4, the J call TRBJ2-7; 10 positions match TRBD2. The CDR3 contains 13 residues. The V and J ends lost 5 bases and 7 bases, in that order; junction bases with no gene match: 5. The CDR3 nucleotides read TGTGCCAGCAGTCACTCTAGCGGGGGTGAGCAGTACGTC. Translated: CASSHSSGGEQYV.

This chain links TRBV5-8 with TRBJ2-3; TRBD2 matches 8 bases. This CDR3 comprises 17 residues. The germline CDR1 and CDR2 sequences are SGHTS and YDEGEE. V lost 3 bases, J lost 2 bases, and 11 bases stayed unmatched. In DNA form, the CDR3 reads TGTGCCAGCAGCTCCCGGGCATCTAGCGGGCCCACAGATACGCAGTATTTT. It codes for CASSSRASSGPTDTQYF.

Only one count was recorded for this clone. The V and J genes are TRBV9 and TRBJ1-2, with 9 positions matching TRBD1. The CDR3 extends over 16 amino acids. The V gene end was trimmed by 2 bases and the J gene end by 3 bases; junction bases not matched to a gene: 8. Germline assignment: CDR1 SGDLS and CDR2 YYNGEE. DNA of the CDR3: TGTGCCAGCAGCGTTACTTCGGACAGGGGCGACTATGGCTACACCTTC. Translation: CASSVTSDRGDYGYTF.

This clone was picked up a small number of times. V and J are TRBV12-3 or TRBV12-4 and TRBJ1-1; no firm D call. The V gene lost 8 bases and the J gene lost 6 bases, with 13 bases spanning the gap. This CDR3 has 12 amino acids. DNA of the CDR3: TGTGCCAGCTCCTATATTAAGTCTGAAGCTTTCTTT. Translated, it gives CASSYIKSEAFF.

The J gene is TRBJ2-7, the V gene TRBV18; 7 bases are shared with TRBD1. CDR1 and CDR2 from the germline V gene are KGHSH and LQKENI. This CDR3 region has 14 residues. Trimming at V came to 0 bases and at J to 6 bases, leaving 5 bases not matched to a gene. The CDR3 sequence: CASSPPGSGGEQYV. CDR3 in DNA: TGTGCCAGCTCACCACCAGGTTCAGGGGGCGAGCAGTACGTC.

The chain uses TRBV19 and TRBJ2-1; weak D call: TRBD2 (5 bases). The CDR3 sequence is 16 residues long. Trimming left V 8 bases short and J 6 bases short, with 23 bases between. Per the germline V gene, CDR1 is LNHDA and CDR2 is SQIVND (reference sequence). CDR3 sequence reads: CASEGPASGPFNEQFF. The CDR3 DNA reads TGTGCCAGTGAAGGGCCTGCCAGCGGCCCCTTCAATGAGCAGTTCTTC. The whole variable domain, filled in from reference TRBV19 and TRBJ2-1, reads DGGITQSPKYLFRKEGQNVTLSCEQNLNHDAMYWYRQDPGQGLRLIYYSQIVNDFQKGDIAEGYSVSREKKESFPLTVTSAQKNPTAFYLCASEGPASGPFNEQFFGPGTRLTVL.

This sequence joins TRBV6-5 and TRBJ2-7; D is unclear. Germline V lookup: CDR1 MNHEY, CDR2 SVGAGI. The CDR3 is made up of 11 amino acids. The CDR3 loop reads CASTYINEQYV. CDR3 coding DNA: TGTGCCAGCACTTACATTAACGAGCAGTACGTC.

The J gene is TRBJ1-1, the V gene TRBV5-1; unclear D gene. V shed 0 bases and J shed 7 bases, with 7 bases lying between them. This CDR3 contains 12 residues. The germline gives CDR1 SGHRS, CDR2 YFSETQ. CDR3 in DNA: TGCGCCAGCAGCTTGGGACATAATGAAGCTTTCTTT. Protein sequence: CASSLGHNEAFF.

The CDR3 DNA reads TGTGCCAGCAGCGTAGAGGGGGCTGGTGGCTACACCTTC. Translated, it gives CASSVEGAGGYTF. The chain employs TRBV9 and TRBJ1-2; 7 positions agree with TRBD1. The germline V gene encodes CDR1 SGDLS and CDR2 YYNGEE. Germline trimming cut 0 bases from V and 7 bases from J; bases unmatched to any gene: 3. The CDR3 totals 13 residues.

J is TRBJ1-4 and V is TRBV2; weak D call: TRBD1 (5 bases). This CDR3 is built from 14 residues. Between the trimmed V and J ends, which lost 7 bases and 4 bases, there was a span of 13 bases. The germline gives CDR1 SNHLY, CDR2 FYNNEI. CDR3 amino acids: CASINDRNNEKLFF. The CDR3 DNA is TGTGCCAGCATCAACGACAGAAATAATGAAAAACTGTTTTTT.

CDR3 coding DNA: TGTGCCAGCAGTCCCCTGACCGGGACAGGGGACTCCTACGAGCAGTACGTC. Amino acids: CASSPLTGTGDSYEQYV. The chain employs TRBV6-6 and TRBJ2-7; TRBD1 agrees at 10 bases. The CDR3 has 17 residues. Germline CDR1 MNHNY, CDR2 SVGAGI (reference sequence). Trimming cost V 5 bases and J 0 bases; bases outside gene matches: 10.

This rearrangement joins TRBV19 to TRBJ1-2, with D possibly matching TRBD1 (5 bases). V shed 4 bases and J shed 3 bases, with 18 bases lying between them. There are 16 residues in the CDR3. CDR1 and CDR2 from the germline V gene are LNHDA and SQIVND (reference sequence). DNA for the CDR3: TGTGCCAGTAGTAGAGGCGGGACTGGAGGAGACTATGGCTACACCTTC. Encoded protein: CASSRGGTGGDYGYTF.

The rearrangement links TRBV27 to TRBJ1-1; 7 bases agree with TRBD1. CDR1 and CDR2 (germline): MNHEY, SMNVEV (reference sequence). Trimming cost V 3 bases and J 3 bases; bases outside gene matches: 16. The CDR3 covers 18 residues. DNA of the CDR3: TGTGCCAGCAGTTTTGGGCCTGAAGGGGGCGGCTGGGACACTGAAGCTTTCTTT. As protein: CASSFGPEGGGWDTEAFF.

The J gene is TRBJ2-3, the V gene TRBV5-1, with a weak D call TRBD2 (7 bases). The CDR3 sequence is 15 residues long. Germline-derived CDR1 and CDR2 are SGHRS and YFSETQ. V was cut by 4 bases and J by 8 bases, with 20 bases left in between. The CDR3, as DNA: TGCGCCAGCAGCATAGGGGGAGGGCCCGAGGGTACGCAGTATTTT. Residues: CASSIGGGPEGTQYF.

This chain links TRBV9 with TRBJ2-1; 7 nucleotides align to TRBD2. CDR3 size: 14 residues. The germline V gene has CDR1 SGDLS and CDR2 YYNGEE. V shed 2 bases, J shed 2 bases, and the junction held 1 base outside the gene matches. The CDR3 coding sequence is TGTGCCAGCAGCGTCGGGACTACCTACAATGAGCAGTTCTTC. Encoded protein: CASSVGTTYNEQFF.

V is TRBV6-1 and J is TRBJ2-1, with TRBD2 matching over 7 bases. Trimming removed 2 bases from V and 1 base from J; junction bases left unmatched: 11. Germline lookup yields CDR1 MNHNS and CDR2 SASEGT. The CDR3 has 18 residues. CDR3 residues: CASSEYGLGGGSYNEQFF. In nucleotides, the CDR3 is TGTGCCAGCAGTGAATACGGGCTCGGCGGGGGTTCCTACAATGAGCAGTTCTTC.

The rearrangement links TRBV29-1 to TRBJ2-1; 7 positions agree with TRBD2. Germline lookup yields CDR1 SQVTM and CDR2 ANQGSEA. The CDR3 loop spans 11 amino acids. Losses at the gene ends were 7 bases for V and 12 bases for J; bases not matched to a gene: 9. This CDR3 is CSARRGLPQFF. For the CDR3, the DNA is TGCAGCGCGAGGCGGGGACTACCGCAGTTCTTC.